The subject of this entry is one TCR beta chain. Its cognate antigen is unknown. A multiplex PCR was run with 60 Vbeta primers and 13 Jbeta primers. Libraries were prepared by immunoSEQ multiplex PCR; TCRdb keeps only in-frame clonotypes and omits some of them. The sample shows about 82,000 clones, less than 85% of them seen only once. These data are taken from a study of cytomegalovirus exposure and HLA in healthy donors. Whole-study context: Out of fewer than 500 genotyped donors, 81% belonged to the Caucasian-associated ancestry cluster. The study, taken as a whole, reports: Only CMV serostatus was available as immune exposure information. The study recorded more than 150 TCR beta chains that were cytomegalovirus-associated. Later analysis found that TCR beta chains associated with HLA were more clonally expanded than other, equally common chains.

The germline V gene has CDR1 SGHVS and CDR2 FQNEAQ. Trimming pared 5 bases from V and 3 bases from J, leaving 13 bases between. This CDR3 is 14 amino acids long. V gene TRBV7-8 combines with J gene TRBJ2-5, with D possibly TRBD1 on 6 matching bases. The TCR sequence derives from a human donor in good health. Material: PBMCs. CDR3 residues: CASSTRQAKETQYF. For the CDR3, the DNA is TGTGCCAGCAGCACCCGACAGGCGAAAGAGACCCAGTACTTC.